The clone carrying this T cell receptor (beta chain) was recorded many times. Noted time point: newly diagnosed GD, antithyroid drugs for less than 3 months. RNA from PBMCs was the source of the TCR library. These data originate in a study of regulatory T cells in long-lasting Graves disease. HTBI primers from iRepertoire and Arm-PCR of CDR3 regions yielded the TCR beta libraries. TCRdb used MiXCR to reprocess the multiplex PCR reads, holding one entry per CDR3 protein. The sample gives 510,000 or so distinct CDR3 sequences, about 12% of which show up once; roughly 9.3% is in the top ten. These data were also filed under a second study, of T cells in Graves' hyperthyroidism and ophthalmopathy.

The specimen comprised peripheral blood mononuclear cells (PBMCs), sampled at new diagnosis, from a patient treated with antithyroid drugs. This TCR was sampled from a woman aged 30 to 39 with Graves disease.

The CDR3 DNA sequence: TGTGCCAGCAGTTTCGGGGACCAGAAGCAGTACTTC. Its protein is CASSFGDQKQYF. The chain combines TRBV28 with TRBJ2-7, with D perhaps matching TRBD1 or TRBD2 (5 bases each). V shed 3 bases and J shed 8 bases, with 11 bases lying between them. Per the germline V gene, CDR1 is MDHEN and CDR2 is SYDVKM. This CDR3 spans 12 amino acids. Full variable domain (missing parts from reference TRBV28 and TRBJ2-7): DVKVTQSSRYLVKRTGEKVFLECVQDMDHENMFWYRQDPGLGLRLIYFSYDVKMKEKGDIPEGYSVSREKKERFSLILESASTNQTSMYLCASSFGDQKQYFGPGTRLTVT.